This is a list of T cell receptor beta chains from one sample in a study of PD-1 blockade in mismatch repair-deficient tumors. Only in-frame clones appear in the TCRdb table, and some are missing; sequencing was by immunoSEQ multiplex PCR. The sample lists 130,000 or so clones; 70% to 90% were seen once. The sequencing used peripheral blood, collected 44 weeks after starting pembrolizumab. The receptors originated from an adult with mismatch repair-deficient cancer. CDR3s leave out the opening cysteine and the closing phenylalanine or tryptophan. Each record gives: V gene, J gene, CDR3 length, clone size, CDR3 protein. Clone sizes are given selectively: once, few, many, or a class where the clone is expanded.

TRBV5-1	TRBJ2-7	11	-	ASSRAPPGEQY
TRBV6-5	TRBJ2-7	12	once	ASSYRPRGYEQY
TRBV18	-	10	-	ASSPQGAELF
TRBV5-1	TRBJ2-7	13	-	ASSLNDREIDEQY
TRBV14	TRBJ2-2	11	-	ASSHLVGRELF
TRBV11-3	TRBJ2-2	14	-	ASIRGAGGTTGELF
TRBV4-1	TRBJ1-3	14	once	ASSQMGTGPGNTIY
TRBV14	TRBJ2-1	17	-	ASSRTEGQRPRSYNEQF
TRBV25-1	TRBJ2-7	12	few	ASTQQGSVYEQY
TRBV30	TRBJ2-1	11	once	AWMGLAGWEQF
TRBV6-6	TRBJ2-7	13	-	ASSYSMSSTYEQY
TRBV4-3	TRBJ1-4	13	-	ASSQAPGYNEKLF
TRBV4-1	TRBJ1-3	15	-	ASSQGIARISGNTIY
TRBV27	TRBJ2-1	12	-	ASSLGGSYNEQF
TRBV5-1	TRBJ2-7	13	-	ASSFLAGGEYEQY
TRBV30	TRBJ2-7	11	-	AWTTGTSYEQY
TRBV5-1	TRBJ1-2	13	-	ASSATGGRYYGYT
TRBV5-5	TRBJ1-2	12	-	ASSLQYGAYGYT
TRBV19	TRBJ2-2	16	-	ASSILRPGQGNTGELF
TRBV4-1	TRBJ1-2	12	once	ASSQGDSGYGYT
TRBV4-3	TRBJ2-1	14	-	ASSQDQGGSYNEQF
TRBV5-6	TRBJ2-3	13	-	ASSFPGLVPDTQY
TRBV6-1	TRBJ1-5	10	-	ASSYHPQPQH
TRBV7-2	TRBJ2-3	12	few	ASSLEVLTDTQY
TRBV30	TRBJ2-7	12	-	AWRRAGFSYEQY
TRBV11-3	TRBJ2-1	13	-	ASSLGGRPYNEQF
TRBV10-3	TRBJ1-5	16	-	AISESPSGGPYNQPQH
TRBV11-3	TRBJ1-1	11	-	ASSNKGSLRAF
TRBV15	TRBJ2-7	18	medium-sized	ATSRGYRTGGLAGGYEQY
TRBV7-8	TRBJ2-5	13	-	ASSLGTGLQETQY
TRBV5-4	TRBJ2-5	11	-	ASSAPGGETQY
TRBV6-6	TRBJ2-7	7	-	ASSVEQY
TRBV29-1	TRBJ2-7	11	once	SVEGNGDYEQY
TRBV5-4	TRBJ2-1	14	-	ASSLDGLATYNEQF
TRBV7-2	TRBJ2-7	16	-	ASSLAVGLAGRTYEQY
TRBV4-1	TRBJ2-3	15	-	ASSQVALATSTDTQY
TRBV7-3	TRBJ2-7	11	once	ASSLTYSYEQY
TRBV5-1	TRBJ2-5	9	-	ASSLQETQY
TRBV28	TRBJ2-7	14	-	ASSWETSGSSYEQY
TRBV30	TRBJ1-1	12	once	AWSFLRMNTEAF
TRBV7-9	TRBJ2-3	11	once	ASSSGAVDTQY
TRBV28	TRBJ2-1	10	-	ASSPSYNEQF
TRBV7-9	TRBJ2-7	10	many	ASSYTVYEQY
TRBV21-1	TRBJ2-7	10	-	ASSPRGNEQY
TRBV18	TRBJ2-7	13	-	ASSPIEARAYEQY
TRBV5-1	TRBJ2-7	15	-	ASSLAPERRPPYEQY
TRBV27	TRBJ2-2	14	-	ASSLTSGRVTGELF
TRBV10-2	TRBJ1-5	13	-	ASRDRGGLHQPQH
TRBV7-2	TRBJ2-5	13	few	ASSPLAGALETQY
TRBV9	TRBJ2-3	13	-	ASSPQGSSGDTQY
TRBV5-6	TRBJ1-1	10	once	ASSHGSRAAF
TRBV7-9	TRBJ2-7	11	-	ASTPGGAYEQY
TRBV28	TRBJ2-7	11	once	ASSLYRGGEQY
TRBV4-3	TRBJ2-7	12	-	ASSHRDRGSEQY
TRBV5-6	TRBJ2-7	10	-	ASSLDRREEY
TRBV7-3	TRBJ1-5	15	-	ASSLKPGRRDNQPQH
TRBV7-6	TRBJ1-5	12	-	ASSLAEGRQPQH